The 24 T cell receptor beta chains listed next were all sequenced from one sample in a study of shared clonotypes between healthy human individuals. Sequencing was performed with immunoSEQ multiplex PCR; in TCRdb, only in-frame clones are kept and a portion is missing. The sample records 500,000 to 650,000 clones, roughly 79% being singletons. Sequencing used PBMCs. These receptors were taken from a woman between 40 and 50 years old in good health. Some clones in this sample may be carry-over from other donors' samples.

This chain connects TRBV28 to TRBJ2-5; 9 bases are shared with TRBD1. With 5 bases clipped from V and 2 bases from J, the junction kept 12 bases outside the gene matches. Germline CDR1 and CDR2: MDHEN and SYDVKM. This CDR3 region has 17 residues. As DNA, the CDR3 is TGTGCCAGCAGTCCATCCGCCTCCGGGACAGGGCAAGAGACCCAGTACTTC. It codes for CASSPSASGTGQETQYF.

J is TRBJ2-1 and V is TRBV2; 11 bases are shared with TRBD1. The CDR3 extends over 16 amino acids. The germline V gene has CDR1 SNHLY and CDR2 FYNNEI. V was clipped by 4 bases and J by 3 bases; unmatched bases: 5. Here the CDR3 reads CASSVSGTGGYNEQFF. In nucleotides, the CDR3 is TGTGCCAGCAGTGTTTCGGGGACAGGGGGCTACAATGAGCAGTTCTTC.

V gene TRBV23-1 combines with J gene TRBJ1-1; 7 positions match TRBD1. TRBV23-1 has ORF status, its function being uncertain. This CDR3 comprises 14 residues. Trimming cost V 8 bases and J 1 base; bases outside gene matches: 7. As DNA, the CDR3 is TGCGCCAGCTGCCACAGGGGCCCGAACACTGAAGCTTTCTTT. Its protein is CASCHRGPNTEAFF.

J is TRBJ2-4 and V is TRBV5-4, with 8 bases identical to TRBD1. CDR3 length equals 13 residues. Germline-derived CDR1 and CDR2 are SGHNT and YYREEE (reference sequence). V dropped 2 bases and J dropped 7; count of bases not matched to a gene: 2. The DNA of the CDR3 is TGTGCCAGCAGCTTACAGGGGGACAACATTCAGTACTTC. Translation gives CASSLQGDNIQYF.

V is TRBV28 and J is TRBJ1-2, with D possibly being TRBD1 (5 bases). Germline CDR1 is MDHEN and CDR2 is SYDVKM. Trimming shortened V by 2 bases and J by 4 bases, and 14 bases separated the two germline ends. This CDR3 is 15 amino acids long. DNA of the CDR3: TGTGCCAGCAGTTTAGATATCAGGGTTGGCTATGGCTACACCTTC. Translating it yields CASSLDIRVGYGYTF.

This chain joins TRBV5-1 and TRBJ2-2; TRBD1 matches at 10 bases. CDR3 size: 17 residues. V was clipped by 0 bases and J by 6 bases; unmatched bases: 8. Germline V gene lookup returns CDR1 SGHRS and CDR2 YFSETQ. Here the CDR3 reads CASSLATGTGVSGELFF. The CDR3 DNA sequence: TGCGCCAGCAGCTTGGCTACGGGGACAGGGGTGTCCGGGGAGCTGTTTTTT.

The genes are TRBV6-5 and TRBJ1-6, with D possibly matching TRBD1 (5 bases). Germline CDR1 and CDR2: MNHEY and SVGAGI. CDR3 size: 16 residues. Trimming left V 2 bases short and J 9 bases short, with 17 bases between. CDR3 protein: CASSYSRTYGGSPLHF. In nucleotides, the CDR3 is TGTGCCAGCAGTTACAGCAGGACCTATGGGGGTTCACCCCTCCACTTT.

A note on this clone: A single base separates this from a much larger clone, so it may be a read error. Other DNA sequences in this sample translate to the same CDR3. The chain carries TRBV11-3 and TRBJ2-2; D ambiguous. Germline loops: CDR1 SGHNT, CDR2 YENEEA. CDR3 length: 12 residues. V was clipped by 3 bases and J by 6 bases, with 5 bases between them. The CDR3 sequence: CASSLGSGELFF. As DNA, the CDR3 is TGTGCCAGCAGCTTGGGTTCCGGGGAGCTGTTTTTT.

This sequence joins TRBV28 and TRBJ2-4, with 10 bases fitting TRBD2. The CDR3 runs 14 residues. The germline V gene encodes CDR1 MDHEN and CDR2 SYDVKM. Trimming cost V 5 bases and J 7 bases; bases outside gene matches: 5. This chain's CDR3 is CASSRNSGRNIQYF. The CDR3 coding sequence is TGTGCCAGCAGTAGAAATAGCGGGAGGAACATTCAGTACTTC.

The genes are TRBV6-5 and TRBJ1-3; 8 nucleotides line up with TRBD1. This CDR3 is built from 13 residues. With V trimmed by 6 bases and J by 3 bases, 1 base remained unmatched. Germline CDR1 and CDR2: MNHEY and SVGAGI. The CDR3 is CASRGQGGNTIYF. The CDR3 DNA is TGTGCCAGCAGAGGACAGGGTGGAAACACCATATATTTT.

This chain joins TRBV27 and TRBJ2-7; unclear D gene. Germline V CDR1 and CDR2: MNHEY, SMNVEV (reference sequence). The ends were cut back, 5 bases at V and 4 bases at J, with 21 bases in the middle. This CDR3 contains 16 residues. CDR3 sequence (DNA): TGTGCCAGCAGTCCATCTTCGTCCCTGCTTCTATACGAGCAGTACTTC. This translates into CASSPSSSLLLYEQYF.

The rearrangement joins TRBV7-9 to TRBJ2-1, with 9 bases identical to TRBD2. Germline V CDR1 and CDR2: SEHNR, FQNEAQ (reference sequence). V lost 2 bases to trimming and J lost 5 bases; unmatched junction nucleotides: 7. The length of the CDR3 is 16 residues. This chain's CDR3 is CASSLSSGRINNEQFF. DNA for the CDR3: TGTGCCAGCAGCTTAAGTAGCGGGAGAATCAACAATGAGCAGTTCTTC. Together with reference TRBV7-9 and TRBJ2-1, the CDR3 gives the full variable domain: DTGVSQNPRHKITKRGQNVTFRCDPISEHNRLYWYRQTLGQGPEFLTYFQNEAQLEKSRLLSDRFSAERPKGSFSTLEIQRTEQGDSAMYLCASSLSSGRINNEQFFGPGTRLTVL.

The chain uses TRBV7-2 and TRBJ2-1; D is uncertain. Germline assignment: CDR1 SGHTA and CDR2 FQGNSA. This CDR3 region has 15 residues. Trimming took off 2 bases at V and 2 bases at J, with 10 bases between the two ends. CDR3 protein: CASSLSRLAYNEQFF. DNA of the CDR3: TGTGCCAGCAGCTTATCCCGACTGGCCTACAATGAGCAGTTCTTC.

The chain employs TRBV19 and TRBJ1-1; TRBD1 might be the D (5 bases). V lost 6 bases to trimming and J lost 5 bases, with 13 bases between them. The CDR3 has 13 residues. Germline values: CDR1 LNHDA, CDR2 SQIVND (reference sequence). CDR3 sequence (DNA): TGTGCCAGTAGGGAGAGGGGCGAAACTGAAGCTTTCTTT. Translation: CASRERGETEAFF.

The chain recombines TRBV5-1 with TRBJ1-1; 7 bases agree with TRBD1. The CDR3 extends over 15 amino acids. Per the germline V gene, CDR1 is SGHRS and CDR2 is YFSETQ. V gave up 7 bases and J gave up 4 bases; unmatched junction bases: 13. The CDR3 DNA sequence: TGCGCCAGCCTATTCTTTCAACAGGGGACCACTGAAGCTTTCTTT. Translation: CASLFFQQGTTEAFF.

This clone was counted once. The chain carries TRBV19 and TRBJ2-2; D not resolved. This CDR3 is 14 amino acids long. Trimming removed 6 bases at V and 0 bases at J, with 8 bases between. The germline V gene has CDR1 LNHDA and CDR2 SQIVND (reference sequence). The CDR3 here is CASRPGANTGELFF. CDR3 coding DNA: TGTGCCAGTAGGCCCGGCGCGAACACCGGGGAGCTGTTTTTT.

As to this clone: The identical CDR3 is also encoded by other nucleotide sequences in the sample. The chain uses TRBV7-2 and TRBJ2-2; D call uncertain. With 1 base removed from V and 0 bases from J, the gap between germline ends came to 9 bases. The CDR3 is 16 residues long. Germline values: CDR1 SGHTA, CDR2 FQGNSA. The CDR3 reads CASSLVGGPNTGELFF. The CDR3 DNA sequence: TGTGCCAGCAGCTTAGTTGGCGGACCGAACACCGGGGAGCTGTTTTTT.

The chain has TRBV10-1 and TRBJ1-5; a possible D gene is TRBD1 (5 bases). There are 14 residues in the CDR3. V dropped 10 bases and J dropped 0 bases, with 13 bases sitting between them. Germline-derived CDR1 and CDR2 are WNHNN and SYGVQD (reference sequence). CDR3 sequence reads: CANVDSYSNQPQHF. The CDR3 DNA reads as TGCGCCAACGTAGACAGCTATAGCAATCAGCCCCAGCATTTT.

The J gene is TRBJ1-5, the V gene TRBV5-1; D is undetermined. The V and J ends lost 0 bases and 5 bases respectively, with 6 bases between them. CDR3 size: 13 residues. Germline-derived CDR1 and CDR2 are SGHRS and YFSETQ. The CDR3 nucleotides are TGCGCCAGCAGCTTGGCCGCGGATCAGCCCCAGCATTTT. It codes for CASSLAADQPQHF.

The chain carries TRBV2 and TRBJ1-2; 8 bases agree with TRBD1. V lost 8 bases and J lost 6; bases outside the gene matches: 8. CDR3 length equals 13 residues. Germline-derived CDR1 and CDR2 are SNHLY and FYNNEI. CDR3 DNA: TGTGCCAGCCACGGGACAGGAGGTGATGGCTACACCTTC. The encoded protein is CASHGTGGDGYTF.

This rearrangement joins TRBV28 to TRBJ2-1, with no clear D. Trimming removed 2 bases from V and 1 base from J, with 6 bases in between. CDR1 and CDR2 from the germline V gene are MDHEN and SYDVKM. The CDR3 covers 14 residues. The CDR3 is CASSLTASYNEQFF. DNA of the CDR3: TGTGCCAGCAGTTTAACCGCGTCCTACAATGAGCAGTTCTTC.

To note about this clone: A far larger clone is just one base off, so this is likely a read error. This rearrangement joins TRBV28 to TRBJ2-3; 9 bases map to TRBD2. CDR1 is MDHEN, CDR2 SYDVKM, per germline. Germline trimming cut 5 bases from V and 3 bases from J; bases unmatched to any gene: 9. The CDR3 loop spans 16 amino acids. The CDR3 DNA follows: TGTGCCAGCAGTACCCCAGCGGGAGGAACAACAGATACGCAGTATTTT. Amino acids: CASSTPAGGTTDTQYF.

The chain links TRBV7-9 to TRBJ1-2; D is undetermined. The CDR3 is 13 residues long. V was clipped by 1 base and J by 6 bases, with 9 bases between them. Per germline, CDR1 SEHNR and CDR2 FQNEAQ (reference sequence). This CDR3 is CASSLGWQDGYTF. CDR3 bases: TGTGCCAGCAGCTTAGGTTGGCAGGATGGCTACACCTTC.

The chain carries TRBV7-9 and TRBJ2-5; possibly TRBD2 for D (6 bases). Germline V gene lookup returns CDR1 SEHNR and CDR2 FQNEAQ (reference sequence). Trimming shortened V by 4 bases and J by 5 bases, and 11 bases separated the two germline ends. The CDR3 is 13 amino acids. The CDR3 here is CASSSGLLETQYF. CDR3 coding DNA: TGTGCCAGCAGCTCCGGACTATTGGAGACCCAGTACTTC.